The entry below gives a single T cell receptor (beta chain) sequence along with its context. The antigen remains undetermined. This specimen comes from a study of T cell responses to AZD1222 COVID-19 vaccine. Findings and limits, study-wide: Donors, mostly white British, included more females; clonal diversity was possibly underestimated. The number of AZD1222 recipients seropositive at baseline was only five or six.

The germline V and J ends were trimmed by 0 bases and 7 bases, with 10 bases remaining between them. The V gene's germline CDR1 is SGHAT and CDR2 FQNNGV. The CDR3 has 13 residues. Generated by immunoSEQ multiplex PCR, the TCRdb table keeps only in-frame clones and is missing some. The data contain some 150,000 clones, approximately 87% of them singletons. The clonotype comes from an adult who received the AZD1222 COVID-19 vaccine. Sequencing was performed on peripheral blood, taken 28 days after the second AZD1222 dose. The chain is built from TRBV11-2 and TRBJ2-7; tentative D call: TRBD1 (6 bases). For the CDR3, the DNA is TGTGCCAGCAGCTTAGAGTCCGACAGGGAGCAGTACTTC. Residues: CASSLESDREQYF.